Listed below are T cell receptor beta chains from one sample, sequenced in a study of T cell changes during pregnancy in multiple sclerosis. Measured with immunoSEQ multiplex PCR; TCRdb has only the in-frame clones, and not every one. The table lists about 36,000 clones, 88% of them singletons. The sequencing used CD4+ T cells from peripheral blood mononuclear cells, collected in the first trimester of pregnancy. The receptors come from a female donor with multiple sclerosis, enrolled in a pregnancy study. The CDR3 runs from the conserved cysteine through the conserved F or W.

v_call	j_call	cdr3_aa
TRBV4-2	TRBJ2-2	CASSQDGQGGTGELFF
TRBV6-1	TRBJ1-6	CASSDLDSPLHF
TRBV28	TRBJ1-2	CASSLQGAKNYGYTF
TRBV27	TRBJ1-5	CASSLIGGSPQHF
TRBV11-2	TRBJ2-2	CASSRTGAVGELFF
TRBV19	TRBJ1-2	CASLPQGGNYGYTF
TRBV6-1	TRBJ2-2	CASSVSGHTGELFF
TRBV27	TRBJ1-2	CASSVGTGGDYGYTF
TRBV19	TRBJ1-5	CASSNLDRGRFQPQHF
TRBV6-1	TRBJ2-7	CASSVNRGAYYEQYF
TRBV25-1	TRBJ1-2	CASSGRDRGEGYGYTF
TRBV7-8	TRBJ2-1	CASSLLAGGANEQFF
TRBV27	TRBJ2-7	CATSRRSQGGYEIYEQYF
TRBV5-5	TRBJ2-7	CASSLAAGESYEQYF
TRBV21-1	TRBJ1-1	CASSKGPGGSGTEAFF
TRBV20-1	TRBJ1-1	CSARRSSEAFF
TRBV19	TRBJ2-7	CASSIGGYSYEQYF
TRBV18	TRBJ1-3	CASSLLDRVTGNTIYF
TRBV5-4	TRBJ2-2	CASSRRDRLNTGELFF
TRBV14	TRBJ2-5	CASSQESGQETQYF
TRBV28	TRBJ1-3	CASRQPPGNTIYF
TRBV28	TRBJ1-2	CASRTGTGPYGYTF
TRBV4-1	TRBJ2-7	CASSQVQQGGSYEQYF
TRBV30	TRBJ2-7	CAWSAPVGARYF
TRBV10-2	TRBJ1-1	CASSEGQMMNTEAFF
TRBV9	TRBJ2-2	CASSRDTGELFF
TRBV7-9	TRBJ2-1	CASSSYRDNEQFF
TRBV5-6	TRBJ1-5	CASSLDRDQPQHF
TRBV11-2	TRBJ2-5	CASSLDQAVGTQYF
TRBV6-6	TRBJ2-1	CASSSRGDEQFF
TRBV9	TRBJ2-2	CASSQGIGELFF
TRBV5-8	TRBJ2-4	CASSLGVRAKNIQYF
TRBV19	TRBJ2-7	CATSQRRAYEQYF
TRBV7-9	TRBJ2-5	CASSLVPRHQETQYF
TRBV7-9	TRBJ1-4	CASSRLHPTNEKLFF
TRBV2	TRBJ2-3	CASRRTSGSADTQYF
TRBV27	TRBJ2-1	CASSLKAGGVTYNEQFF
TRBV27	TRBJ2-7	CASSFQAGSGYEQYF
TRBV14	TRBJ2-2	CASSQQRPGLAFTGELFF
TRBV9	TRBJ1-2	CASSVASANYGYTF
TRBV5-5	TRBJ1-1	CASSLGAAGMNTEAFF
TRBV10-3	TRBJ1-1	CASSSPKTVNTEAFF
TRBV5-1	TRBJ2-5	CASSLDGGGLQETQYF
TRBV18	TRBJ1-2	CASSLGGADGYTF
TRBV7-2	TRBJ2-2	CASRRPGVNTGELFF